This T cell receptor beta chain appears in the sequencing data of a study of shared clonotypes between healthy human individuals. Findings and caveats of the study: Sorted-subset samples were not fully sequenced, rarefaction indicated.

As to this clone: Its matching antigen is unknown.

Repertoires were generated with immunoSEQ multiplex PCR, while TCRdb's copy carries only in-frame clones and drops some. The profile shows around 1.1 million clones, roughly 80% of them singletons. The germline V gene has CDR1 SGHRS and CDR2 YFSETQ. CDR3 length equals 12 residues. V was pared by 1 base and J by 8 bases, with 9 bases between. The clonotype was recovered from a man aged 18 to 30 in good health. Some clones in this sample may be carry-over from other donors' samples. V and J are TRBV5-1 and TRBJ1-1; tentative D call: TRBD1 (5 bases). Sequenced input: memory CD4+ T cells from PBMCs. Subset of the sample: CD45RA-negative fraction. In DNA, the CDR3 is TGCGCCAGCAGCTTGTACCGGGGGGAAGCTTTCTTT. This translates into CASSLYRGEAFF.